This T cell receptor (beta chain) stems from a study of T cell responses to AZD1222 COVID-19 vaccine. Generated by immunoSEQ multiplex PCR, the TCRdb table keeps only in-frame clones and is missing some. The sample holds about 55,000 clones, around 89% seen once. CDR3 length equals 15 residues. With V trimmed by 2 bases and J by 5 bases, 6 bases remained unmatched. The germline V gene has CDR1 KGHSY and CDR2 FQNENV. This receptor was identified in an adult in good health. Sample: peripheral blood, taken on day 0 of AZD1222 vaccination. The chain links TRBV16 to TRBJ1-3; 7 positions match TRBD1. The CDR3 reads CASSQPGTARNTIYF. In nucleotides, the CDR3 is TGTGCCAGCAGCCAACCCGGGACAGCGCGAAACACCATATATTTT. Full variable domain (remainder filled in from reference TRBV16 and TRBJ1-3): GEEVAQTPKHLVRGEGQKAKLYCAPIKGHSYVFWYQQVLKNEFKFLISFQNENVFDETGMPKERFSAKCLPNSPCSLEIQATKLEDSAVYFCASSQPGTARNTIYFGEGSWLTVV.